The 6 T cell receptor beta chains reported below all come from one sample, sequenced in a study of blood T cell repertoires in COVID-19. Method: immunoSEQ multiplex PCR; TCRdb's copy keeps in-frame clones and lacks some. The table lists roughly 220,000 clones, about 79% of them singletons. Sequenced: peripheral blood. Every receptor here comes from a woman aged 40 to 50 who had recovered from COVID-19.

This clone has just a few counts. The rearrangement uses TRBV7-9 and TRBJ2-7; D possibly corresponds to TRBD1 (5 bases). The CDR3 is 14 amino acids. Germline V CDR1 and CDR2: SEHNR, FQNEAQ (reference sequence). Trimming took 1 base from V and 6 from J, leaving 13 bases between them. The CDR3 region is CASSLGWGPPEQYF. DNA of the CDR3: TGTGCCAGCAGCTTAGGGTGGGGCCCCCCCGAGCAGTACTTC.

The chain employs TRBV3-1 (or the pseudogene TRBV3-2) and TRBJ2-5, with 8 bases that match TRBD1. With 3 bases clipped from V and 5 bases from J, the junction kept 8 bases outside the gene matches. The germline V gene has CDR1 LGHDT and CDR2 YNNKEL (reference sequence). This CDR3 spans 15 amino acids. The CDR3 loop reads CASSQTGVNGETQYF. CDR3 sequence (DNA): TGTGCCAGCAGCCAGACAGGGGTGAATGGGGAGACCCAGTACTTC.

This clone has a single count. This clone may be a read error of a much larger clone one base away. This chain links TRBV3-1 (or the pseudogene TRBV3-2) with TRBJ1-1; 8 bases fit TRBD1. CDR1 is LGHDT, CDR2 YNNKEL, per germline (reference sequence). The CDR3 spans 14 residues. V lost 4 bases to trimming and J lost 1 base; unmatched junction nucleotides: 2. The CDR3 region is CASSPRGQNTEAFF. CDR3 coding DNA: TGTGCCAGCAGCCCCAGGGGGCAGAACACTGAAGCTTTCTTT.

J is TRBJ1-3 and V is TRBV6-5; D not certain. CDR3 length equals 13 residues. Germline V gene sequence: CDR1 MNHEY, CDR2 SVGAGI. The V end lost 0 bases, the J end lost 4 bases, and 4 bases lay between the germline ends. The CDR3 nucleotides are TGTGCCAGCAGTTACTCCGTAGGAAACACCATATATTTT. It yields the protein CASSYSVGNTIYF.

The J gene is TRBJ2-7, the V gene TRBV2; 8 nucleotides agree with TRBD2. With 7 bases clipped from V and 6 bases from J, the junction kept 2 bases outside the gene matches. The CDR3 loop spans 11 amino acids. Germline V gives CDR1 SNHLY, CDR2 FYNNEI. The CDR3, as DNA: TGTGCCAGCACTCTAGCGGGCGAGCAGTACTTC. Its translation: CASTLAGEQYF.

The chain carries TRBV11-3 and TRBJ1-1; no clear D. The CDR3 length is 14 residues. The germline V gene encodes CDR1 SGHNT and CDR2 YENEEA. V lost 5 bases to trimming and J lost 4 bases, with 14 bases between them. CDR3 nucleotides: TGTGCCAGCAGCCCGCCCCCGGTGAGCACTGAAGCTTTCTTT. Translated, it gives CASSPPPVSTEAFF.